Listed below are T cell receptor beta chains from one sample, sequenced in a study of shared clonotypes between healthy human individuals. The table came from immunoSEQ multiplex PCR; TCRdb's copy has only in-frame clones and leaves some out. The sample carries 2,500,000 or so clones, 92% recorded once. Sequenced: naive CD4+ T cells from PBMCs. The receptor set was obtained from a man aged 18 to 35 in good health. Some clones in this sample may be carry-over from other donors' samples. The CDR3 runs from the conserved cysteine through the conserved F or W. The D gene is left open where the match is weak. Clone size appears in some rows only: once, few, many, or a class for an expanded clone.

V gene: TRBV9; D gene: TRBD2; clone size: -; J gene: TRBJ2-1; CDR3 DNA: TGTGCCAGCAGAGGGGGTAGCGGGGCTTCTGAGCAGTTCTTC; CDR3 protein: CASRGGSGASEQFF
V gene: TRBV18; D gene: -; clone size: few; J gene: TRBJ2-2; CDR3 DNA: TGTGCCAGCTCACCACGAGGGGTCGGGGAGCTGTTTTTT; CDR3 protein: CASSPRGVGELFF
V gene: TRBV28; D gene: -; clone size: -; J gene: TRBJ1-2; CDR3 DNA: TGTGCCAGCAGTTTGGACTTCGACAACTATGGCTACACCTTC; CDR3 protein: CASSLDFDNYGYTF
V gene: TRBV28; D gene: -; clone size: -; J gene: TRBJ1-1; CDR3 DNA: TGTGCCAGCAGTCCGCCGGCTAAGACCAGGGCTTTCTTT; CDR3 protein: CASSPPAKTRAFF
V gene: TRBV19; D gene: TRBD1; clone size: once; J gene: TRBJ2-2; CDR3 DNA: TGTGCCAGTAGTATTCATAGAGGGACAGGGATATACACCGTGGGCGGGGAGCTGTTTTTT; CDR3 protein: CASSIHRGTGIYTVGGELFF
V gene: TRBV5-1; D gene: -; clone size: -; J gene: TRBJ2-3; CDR3 DNA: TGCGCCAGCAGACTGGGGGGCGCAGTAGATACGCAGTATTTT; CDR3 protein: CASRLGGAVDTQYF
V gene: TRBV6-1; D gene: TRBD1; clone size: -; J gene: TRBJ1-2; CDR3 DNA: TGTGCCAGCAGTGAAGTCGGAGGGGGCAACTATGGCTACACCTTC; CDR3 protein: CASSEVGGGNYGYTF
V gene: TRBV6-6; D gene: -; clone size: once; J gene: TRBJ2-1; CDR3 DNA: TGTGCCAGCAGTTACTCCGATGAGCAGTTCTTC; CDR3 protein: CASSYSDEQFF
V gene: TRBV15; D gene: TRBD1; clone size: -; J gene: TRBJ2-2; CDR3 DNA: TGTGCCACCAGCACGCCGGGACAGACGAACACCGGGGAGCTGTTTTTT; CDR3 protein: CATSTPGQTNTGELFF
V gene: TRBV28; D gene: TRBD1; clone size: few; J gene: TRBJ1-1; CDR3 DNA: TGTGCCAGCAAGGCAGGGGGGTACACTGAAGCTTTCTTT; CDR3 protein: CASKAGGYTEAFF
V gene: TRBV19; D gene: TRBD1; clone size: -; J gene: TRBJ1-1; CDR3 DNA: TGTGCCAGTAGTATAGTCTCCGGAAGGGGACAGGGGGCGCAGAACACTGAAGCTTTCTTT; CDR3 protein: CASSIVSGRGQGAQNTEAFF
V gene: TRBV2; D gene: -; clone size: -; J gene: TRBJ1-3; CDR3 DNA: TGTGCCAGCAGGACGGACTCTGGAAACACCATATATTTT; CDR3 protein: CASRTDSGNTIYF
V gene: TRBV2; D gene: -; clone size: once; J gene: TRBJ2-7; CDR3 DNA: TGTGCCAGCGAGATGGGGCTCAAACACGAGCAGTACTTC; CDR3 protein: CASEMGLKHEQYF
V gene: TRBV29-1; D gene: TRBD2; clone size: -; J gene: TRBJ2-7; CDR3 DNA: TGCAGCGTTGTATTTACTACTGCCGGGAGGGCTAGCGGTCCCTACGAGCAGTACTTC; CDR3 protein: CSVVFTTAGRASGPYEQYF
V gene: TRBV7-3; D gene: -; clone size: -; J gene: TRBJ2-7; CDR3 DNA: TGTGCCAGCAGCTTAACGTTAAGGGGGGAAGGGGCCCACCAGGACGAGCAGTACTTC; CDR3 protein: CASSLTLRGEGAHQDEQYF
V gene: TRBV11-2; D gene: -; clone size: -; J gene: TRBJ2-3; CDR3 DNA: TGTGCCAGCAGCACGCGACAAGCCCGCACAGATACGCAGTATTTT; CDR3 protein: CASSTRQARTDTQYF
V gene: TRBV30; D gene: TRBD1; clone size: -; J gene: TRBJ2-1; CDR3 DNA: TGTGCCTGGACCAACGGGACAGGGGGCTCCTCCGGGCAGTTCTTC; CDR3 protein: CAWTNGTGGSSGQFF
V gene: TRBV10-3; D gene: TRBD1; clone size: once; J gene: TRBJ2-1; CDR3 DNA: TGTGCCATCAAACGACAGGGGAGCACCTACAATGAGCAGTTCTTC; CDR3 protein: CAIKRQGSTYNEQFF
V gene: TRBV5-1; D gene: TRBD1; clone size: once; J gene: TRBJ1-4; CDR3 DNA: TGCGCCAGCAGCCCAGAACAGGGGTCTTTGGAAAAACTGTTTTTT; CDR3 protein: CASSPEQGSLEKLFF
V gene: TRBV6-1; D gene: -; clone size: -; J gene: TRBJ1-3; CDR3 DNA: TGTGCCAGCAGCGTCAGAAAGCCCTCTGGAAACACCATATATTTT; CDR3 protein: CASSVRKPSGNTIYF
V gene: TRBV5-1; D gene: -; clone size: -; J gene: TRBJ2-1; CDR3 DNA: TGCGCCAGCAGCAGAGACTGGCGGCAGTTCTTC; CDR3 protein: CASSRDWRQFF
V gene: TRBV6-5; D gene: -; clone size: -; J gene: TRBJ1-2; CDR3 DNA: TGTGCCAGCAGTTACTCCTCCACGACTCATGGCTACACCTTC; CDR3 protein: CASSYSSTTHGYTF